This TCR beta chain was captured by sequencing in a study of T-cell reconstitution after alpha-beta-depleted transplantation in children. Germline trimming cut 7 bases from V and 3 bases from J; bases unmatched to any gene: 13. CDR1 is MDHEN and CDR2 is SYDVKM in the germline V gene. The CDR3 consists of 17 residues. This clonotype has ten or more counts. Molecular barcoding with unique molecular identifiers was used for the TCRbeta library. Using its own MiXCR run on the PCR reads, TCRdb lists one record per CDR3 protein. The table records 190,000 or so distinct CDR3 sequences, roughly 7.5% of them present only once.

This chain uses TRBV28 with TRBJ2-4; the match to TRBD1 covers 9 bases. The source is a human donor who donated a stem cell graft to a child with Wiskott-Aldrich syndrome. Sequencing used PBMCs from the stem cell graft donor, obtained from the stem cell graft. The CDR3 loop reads CASISAMTGGDKNIQYF. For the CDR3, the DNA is TGTGCCAGCATTTCCGCAATGACAGGGGGGGACAAAAACATTCAGTACTTC.